The 30 T cell receptor beta chains presented below share a single source sample, sequenced in a study of T cells after yellow fever vaccination. TCRdb re-called the 5' RACE reads through MiXCR, storing one row per CDR3 protein. This table holds over a thousand distinct CDR3 sequences, approximately 11% found once. The material sequenced was CD8+ T cells binding an NS4B(214-222) dextramer, sorted from PBMCs, taken less than 25 days after the first yellow fever vaccination. These receptors were collected from a man between 18 and 35 years old who received the YFV17D yellow fever vaccine.

This clonotype rates as medium-sized. The V gene is TRBV7-2, the J gene TRBJ2-7; D might be TRBD2 (6 bases). The CDR3 spans 13 residues. Trimming took 5 bases from V and 6 from J, leaving 14 bases between them. CDR1 is SGHTA and CDR2 is FQGNSA in the germline V gene. CDR3 DNA: TGTGCCAGCAGCCCCCATGGCGGGGCCGAGCAGTACTTC. Translating it yields CASSPHGGAEQYF.

This clonotype is large within its sample. This chain connects TRBV15 to TRBJ2-7; D is unresolved. Germline loops: CDR1 LNHNV, CDR2 YYDKDF (reference sequence). V gave up 1 base and J gave up 1 base, with 8 bases separating them. CDR3 length: 14 residues. The CDR3 nucleotides are TGTGCCACCAGCAGAGCGGCAGGTTCCTACGAGCAGTACTTC. Translation: CATSRAAGSYEQYF.

This clonotype was observed once. The CDR3 DNA sequence: TGTGCCAGCAGTACTAGCGGGAGGAATGAGCAGTTCTTC. Residues: CASSTSGRNEQFF. The V and J genes are TRBV27 and TRBJ2-1; 12 nucleotides line up with TRBD2. With 5 bases clipped from V and 7 bases from J, the junction kept 0 bases outside the gene matches. Germline V lookup: CDR1 MNHEY, CDR2 SMNVEV (reference sequence). This CDR3 has 13 amino acids.

This clonotype showed up many times. V usage is TRBV11-2 and J usage is TRBJ2-7; D is perhaps TRBD1 or TRBD2 (6 bases each). Deletions cut 8 bases from V and 2 bases from J, with 16 bases between. Looked up from germline, CDR1 is SGHAT and CDR2 is FQNNGV. CDR3 length: 14 amino acids. CDR3 in amino acids: CASASGGPAYEQYF. The CDR3 DNA is TGTGCCAGCGCCTCCGGGGGCCCCGCCTACGAGCAGTACTTC.

By its share, this clonotype is large (0.1 to 1%). The J gene is TRBJ1-1, the V gene TRBV7-6, with D maybe TRBD1 (6 bases). Trimming pared 5 bases from V and 1 base from J, leaving 17 bases between. CDR1 and CDR2 (germline): SGHVS, FNYEAQ. The CDR3 has 16 amino acids. Written as DNA, the CDR3 is TGTGCCAGCAGCGTAGGTGCAGGGGCAGCGAACACTGAAGCTTTCTTT. Amino acids: CASSVGAGAANTEAFF.

By share, this clonotype ranks as medium-sized. The genes are TRBV4-3 and TRBJ2-7; D remains ambiguous. Trimming cost V 4 bases and J 0 bases, with 7 bases left between them. CDR3 length: 13 residues. Germline-derived CDR1 and CDR2 are LGHNA and YSLEER. The CDR3 protein is CASSPADSYEQYF. In nucleotides, the CDR3 is TGCGCCAGCAGCCCGGCGGACTCCTACGAGCAGTACTTC.

There are many counts of this clonotype. CDR3 loop: CASSFYGGQNTEAFF. For the CDR3, the DNA is TGTGCCAGCAGCTTTTACGGGGGCCAGAACACTGAAGCTTTCTTT. The chain joins TRBV13 to TRBJ1-1; TRBD1 is a possible D gene (6 bases). Germline CDR1 and CDR2: PRHDT and FYEKMQ (reference sequence). This CDR3 has 15 amino acids. Trimming shortened V by 3 bases and J by 1 base, and 12 bases separated the two germline ends.

By share, this clonotype counts as medium-sized. In DNA, the CDR3 is TGTGCCACCAGCGAAGGAAATGCTCAGCCCCAGCATTTT. Encoded protein: CATSEGNAQPQHF. The rearrangement links TRBV15 to TRBJ1-5; D is unresolved. Per the germline V gene, CDR1 is LNHNV and CDR2 is YYDKDF (reference sequence). Trimming removed 5 bases at V and 6 bases at J, with 11 bases between. The CDR3 is 13 residues long.

This clonotype is classed as medium-sized. In nucleotides, the CDR3 is TGTGCCAGCAGCGAAGCCGGGACAGGGTCCTACGAGCAGTACGTC. This translates into CASSEAGTGSYEQYV. The chain recombines TRBV6-1 with TRBJ2-7; 9 bases match TRBD1. The CDR3 has 15 amino acids. Looked up from germline, CDR1 is MNHNS and CDR2 is SASEGT.

For the CDR3, the DNA is TGTGCCATCGGCCTCGGGGGAACCGGGGAGCTGTTTTTT. This gives the protein CAIGLGGTGELFF. This chain links TRBV5-6 with TRBJ2-2; D might be TRBD2 (6 bases). V shed 9 bases and J shed 5 bases, with 14 bases lying between them. Germline values: CDR1 SGHDT, CDR2 YYEEEE. The CDR3 length is 13 residues.

This clonotype counts as medium-sized. This rearrangement joins TRBV6-5 to TRBJ1-1; D uncertain. The CDR3 runs 14 residues. V lost 8 bases and J 1 base, leaving 14 bases between the germline ends. Germline loops: CDR1 MNHEY, CDR2 SVGAGI. The CDR3 reads CASVRPGSNTEAFF. The CDR3 DNA sequence: TGTGCCAGCGTACGGCCGGGTTCGAACACTGAAGCTTTCTTT.

The J gene is TRBJ2-2, the V gene TRBV5-6, with a possible D match to TRBD2 (6 bases). Trimming left V 4 bases short and J 9 bases short, with 13 bases between. The CDR3 runs to 13 residues. From germline, CDR1 is SGHDT and CDR2 YYEEEE. The CDR3 sequence is CASSLGGPWELFF. The CDR3 DNA reads as TGTGCCAGCAGCCTCGGGGGACCCTGGGAGCTGTTTTTT. Variable domain in full (rest from reference TRBV5-6 and TRBJ2-2): DAGVTQSPTHLIKTRGQQVTLRCSPKSGHDTVSWYQQALGQGPQFIFQYYEEEERQRGNFPDRFSGHQFPNYSSELNVNALLLGDSALYLCASSLGGPWELFFGEGSRLTVL.

This clonotype was recorded many times. CDR3 sequence reads: CASVGGGSYEQYF. The CDR3 bases are TGTGCCAGCGTCGGCGGGGGTTCCTACGAGCAGTACTTC. The V call is TRBV6-1, the J call TRBJ2-7, with 7 bases identical to TRBD2. V lost 8 bases to trimming and J lost 1 base; unmatched junction nucleotides: 5. The CDR3 length is 13 residues. Germline CDR1 MNHNS, CDR2 SASEGT.

By sample share, this clonotype is medium-sized. The chain couples TRBV25-1 to TRBJ1-2, with 12 bases lining up with TRBD1. The CDR3 runs 15 residues. Losses at the gene ends were 3 bases for V and 4 bases for J; bases not matched to a gene: 3. CDR1 and CDR2 from the germline V gene are MGHDK and SYGVNS. CDR3 in amino acids: CASSDGTGGAYGYTF. In DNA form, the CDR3 reads TGTGCCAGCAGTGATGGGACAGGGGGCGCCTATGGCTACACCTTC.

By proportion, this clonotype is medium-sized. This chain connects TRBV15 to TRBJ2-7; no definite D call. This CDR3 comprises 13 residues. Germline loops: CDR1 LNHNV, CDR2 YYDKDF (reference sequence). The V and J ends lost 3 bases and 1 base respectively, with 7 bases between them. The CDR3 sequence is CATSSSLSYEQYF. The CDR3, as DNA: TGTGCCACCAGCAGTAGTCTTTCCTACGAGCAGTACTTC. The entire variable domain, with the rest obtained from reference TRBV15 and TRBJ2-7, is as follows: DAMVIQNPRYQVTQFGKPVTLSCSQTLNHNVMYWYQQKSSQAPKLLFHYYDKDFNNEADTPDNFQSRRPNTSFCFLDIRSPGLGDTAMYLCATSSSLSYEQYFGPGTRLTVT.

This clonotype is categorized as medium-sized. The genes are TRBV6-1 and TRBJ2-7; a possible D gene is TRBD1 (6 bases). The germline V and J ends were trimmed by 0 bases and 2 bases, with 11 bases remaining between them. The CDR3 is made up of 15 amino acids. Germline V CDR1 and CDR2: MNHNS, SASEGT. The CDR3 region is CASSEATGIAYEQYF. Written as DNA, the CDR3 is TGTGCCAGCAGTGAAGCCACAGGGATTGCCTACGAGCAGTACTTC.

CDR3 nucleotide sequence: TGCAGTGCTAGAGATTTAGAGGGGACCTACGAGCAGTACGTC. This translates into CSARDLEGTYEQYV. V gene TRBV20-1 combines with J gene TRBJ2-7; D possibly uses TRBD1 or TRBD2 (5 bases each). CDR3 length: 14 residues. Germline V CDR1 and CDR2: DFQATT, SNEGSKA (reference sequence). Trimming shortened V by 0 bases and J by 2 bases, and 11 bases separated the two germline ends.

This clonotype is judged medium-sized. This chain links TRBV5-6 with TRBJ1-6; D unresolved. The V gene lost 0 bases and the J gene lost 13 bases, with 8 bases spanning the gap. CDR3 length: 12 amino acids. Germline-derived CDR1 and CDR2 are SGHDT and YYEEEE. In nucleotides, the CDR3 is TGTGCCAGCAGCTTGGGTATCGGGCCCCTCCACTTT. It encodes CASSLGIGPLHF. Full variable domain (missing parts from reference TRBV5-6 and TRBJ1-6): DAGVTQSPTHLIKTRGQQVTLRCSPKSGHDTVSWYQQALGQGPQFIFQYYEEEERQRGNFPDRFSGHQFPNYSSELNVNALLLGDSALYLCASSLGIGPLHFGNGTRLTVT.

Within the sample, this clonotype is medium-sized. The rearrangement joins TRBV3-1 to TRBJ1-5; D is possibly TRBD1 (6 bases). Germline CDR1 reads LGHDT; CDR2 reads YNNKEL (reference sequence). Trimming stripped 4 bases from V and 1 base from J, with 14 bases between. The CDR3 runs 16 residues. The CDR3 nucleotides read TGTGCCAGCAGCCTCGGACAGAGCACCAGCAATCAGCCCCAGCATTTT. The encoded protein is CASSLGQSTSNQPQHF.

Judged by abundance, this clonotype is medium-sized. The chain couples TRBV9 to TRBJ2-1; D unclear. V was trimmed by 4 bases and J by 3 bases, leaving 8 bases between them. This CDR3 has 13 residues. Germline V gives CDR1 SGDLS, CDR2 YYNGEE. The CDR3 DNA reads TGTGCCAGCAGCAGCTCACACTACAATGAGCAGTTCTTC. Its protein is CASSSSHYNEQFF. The whole variable domain, filled in from reference TRBV9 and TRBJ2-1, reads DSGVTQTPKHLITATGQRVTLRCSPRSGDLSVYWYQQSLDQGLQFLIQYYNGEERAKGNILERFSAQQFPDLHSELNLSSLELGDSALYFCASSSSHYNEQFFGPGTRLTVL.

This chain links TRBV7-9 with TRBJ2-2; D possibly corresponds to TRBD2 (6 bases). Looked up from germline, CDR1 is SEHNR and CDR2 is FQNEAQ (reference sequence). This CDR3 region has 13 residues. V dropped 8 bases and J dropped 7 bases, with 14 bases sitting between them. The CDR3 DNA reads as TGTGCCAGCGGCCCCGGGGGAATCGGGGAGCTGTTTTTT. Residues: CASGPGGIGELFF.

This clonotype qualifies as medium-sized. The CDR3 protein is CASSQTVPYEQYF. DNA for the CDR3: TGCGCCAGCAGCCAAACAGTGCCCTACGAGCAGTACTTC. The chain has TRBV4-1 and TRBJ2-7, with D unresolved. V dropped 2 bases and J dropped 2 bases, with 7 bases sitting between them. Germline V lookup: CDR1 MGHRA, CDR2 YSYEKL. The CDR3 is 13 amino acids.

This clonotype was counted at least ten times. The chain couples TRBV15 to TRBJ2-1; D remains ambiguous. CDR3 size: 14 residues. V lost 1 base and J lost 8, with 12 bases in between. In germline, CDR1 is LNHNV, CDR2 YYDKDF (reference sequence). In DNA form, the CDR3 reads TGTGCCACCAGCAGAGCCCCTCTGGCCGATGAGCAGTTCTTC. Encoded protein: CATSRAPLADEQFF.

This clonotype was seen ten or more times. The chain recombines TRBV15 with TRBJ2-7; maybe TRBD1 (5 bases). Germline CDR1 LNHNV, CDR2 YYDKDF (reference sequence). CDR3 length equals 13 residues. The V gene lost 2 bases and the J gene lost 6 bases, with 11 bases spanning the gap. CDR3 protein: CATSRSPGLEQYV. The CDR3 DNA reads as TGTGCCACCAGCAGATCCCCAGGGCTCGAGCAGTACGTC.

Relative to its sample, this clonotype is medium-sized (0.01 to 0.1%). The chain uses TRBV9 and TRBJ2-3; 10 bases match TRBD2. The CDR3 totals 17 residues. The junction had 8 bases not matched to a gene; V was cut back by 4 bases and J by 0 bases. The germline CDR1 and CDR2 sequences are SGDLS and YYNGEE. The CDR3: CASSPHSGGTSTDTQYF. CDR3 bases: TGTGCCAGCAGCCCCCATAGCGGGGGGACTAGCACAGATACGCAGTATTTT. Full variable domain (missing parts from reference TRBV9 and TRBJ2-3): DSGVTQTPKHLITATGQRVTLRCSPRSGDLSVYWYQQSLDQGLQFLIQYYNGEERAKGNILERFSAQQFPDLHSELNLSSLELGDSALYFCASSPHSGGTSTDTQYFGPGTRLTVL.

By share of the sample, this clonotype is medium-sized. The chain couples TRBV6-5 to TRBJ2-7; 9 nucleotides match TRBD1. The V and J ends lost 11 bases and 0 bases, in that order; junction bases with no gene match: 5. The germline gives CDR1 MNHEY, CDR2 SVGAGI. The CDR3 has 13 amino acids. The CDR3 region is CAVAGQGSYEQYF. CDR3 sequence (DNA): TGTGCCGTGGCGGGACAGGGCTCCTACGAGCAGTACTTC.

This clonotype is medium-sized (0.01 to 0.1%) within its sample. V and J are TRBV6-2 or TRBV6-3 and TRBJ2-7; TRBD1 matches 8 bases. Germline V gene data show CDR1 as MNHEY and CDR2 as SVGEGT. Unmatched junction bases numbered 5, after V lost 5 bases and J lost 2 bases. The CDR3 sequence is 14 residues long. CDR3 protein: CASSHLGQAYEQYF. CDR3 DNA: TGTGCCAGCAGTCACCTGGGACAGGCCTACGAGCAGTACTTC.

This clonotype occurred many times. J is TRBJ1-5 and V is TRBV12-3 or TRBV12-4; 8 nucleotides match TRBD1. This CDR3 contains 13 residues. Trimming cost V 5 bases and J 7 bases; bases outside gene matches: 4. The CDR3 DNA reads as TGTGCCAGCAGTCCAGGGGGCGGGCAGCCCCAGCATTTT. This codes for CASSPGGGQPQHF.

By sample fraction, this clonotype is medium-sized. The chain has TRBV6-5 and TRBJ2-7; 7 bases agree with TRBD1. The CDR3 consists of 15 residues. The V segment lost 2 bases and the J segment 1 base; nucleotides outside the gene matches: 5. Germline V CDR1 and CDR2: MNHEY, SVGAGI. This chain's CDR3 is CASSYLETGSYEQYF. DNA of the CDR3: TGTGCCAGCAGTTACCTCGAGACAGGGTCCTACGAGCAGTACTTC.

There are many counts of this clonotype. The chain links TRBV12-3 or TRBV12-4 to TRBJ1-5, with TRBD1 as a possible D gene (5 bases). This CDR3 is built from 13 residues. Trimming shortened V by 5 bases and J by 3 bases, and 8 bases separated the two germline ends. CDR3 amino acids: CASSAGPNQPQHF. The CDR3, as DNA: TGTGCCAGCAGTGCGGGGCCCAATCAGCCCCAGCATTTT.